This paragraph reports one TCR beta chain. Its antigen is unknown. Study results and caveats: Tumor Tregs overlapped most with tumor, then blood, naive CD4+ cells.

Tregs were sorted as CD4+CD25+CD127-/low cells. One entry per CDR3 protein, called by TCRdb with MiXCR from the 5' RACE reads. Found here are some 40,000 distinct CDR3 sequences, roughly a fifth of them singletons; the top ten hold 4.3%. Trimming removed 8 bases from V and 0 bases from J, with 14 bases in between. This CDR3 contains 15 residues. The J gene is TRBJ1-3, the V gene TRBV12-3 or TRBV12-4; the D is unclear. This TCR derives from a female donor with breast cancer. Sequencing used Tregs sorted from a lymph node. The CDR3 nucleotides are TGTGCCAGCCTCACCCGGGAAAACTCTGGAAACACCATATATTTT. Encoded protein: CASLTRENSGNTIYF.